Each of the 3 T cell receptor beta chains below was sequenced from the same sample in a study of neurological immune-mediated disorders. TCRdb re-called the 5' RACE reads with MiXCR, one entry per CDR3 protein. The sample lists tens of thousands of distinct CDR3 sequences; about a tenth were seen once. The sample consisted of PBMCs. These receptors were taken from a woman younger than 45 with HTLV-1-associated myelopathy (HAM/TSP).

This clonotype was seen at least ten times. The chain couples TRBV20-1 to TRBJ2-2; the D is unclear. The CDR3 consists of 14 residues. The V and J ends lost 4 bases and 0 bases respectively, with 9 bases between them. Germline CDR1 reads DFQATT; CDR2 reads SNEGSKA (reference sequence). The CDR3 reads CSATRTPNTGELFF. The CDR3 region has the DNA TGCAGTGCTACCCGAACGCCGAACACCGGGGAGCTGTTTTTT.

Many counts were recorded for this clonotype. The V call is TRBV6-5, the J call TRBJ1-1; a possible D gene is TRBD1 (5 bases). The V gene's germline CDR1 is MNHEY and CDR2 SVGAGI. CDR3 length: 14 amino acids. V was cut by 0 bases and J by 7 bases, with 12 bases left in between. CDR3: CASSYSPDTDEAFF. The CDR3 region has the DNA TGTGCCAGCAGTTACTCGCCGGACACCGATGAAGCTTTCTTT.

The gene calls are TRBV4-1 and TRBJ1-1, with D tentatively TRBD1 (6 bases). Trimming took off 1 base at V and 0 bases at J, with 9 bases between the two ends. The CDR3 contains 15 residues. The germline V gene has CDR1 MGHRA and CDR2 YSYEKL. CDR3 amino acids: CASSQGQALNTEAFF. In DNA, the CDR3 is TGCGCCAGCAGCCAAGGACAGGCGTTGAACACTGAAGCTTTCTTT.